The T cell receptor (beta chain) described here comes from a study of cytomegalovirus exposure and HLA in healthy donors. At the time of sampling, donors were nominally healthy, though unrecorded immune exposures were likely. Whole-study findings and limits: The majority of CMV-associated TCR beta chains were reported as apparently HLA-restricted in a later analysis. At a 0.05 false discovery rate, a later analysis found around 17,000 TCR beta sequences to be associated with HLA alleles.

On this clone: Its antigen is unidentified.

Germline assignment: CDR1 SGDLS and CDR2 YYNGEE. V dropped 0 bases and J dropped 1; count of bases not matched to a gene: 3. This CDR3 comprises 16 residues. The PCR used 60 Vbeta and 13 Jbeta primers. This table comes from immunoSEQ multiplex PCR, and its TCRdb copy is limited to in-frame clones, with some not included. In the table there are approximately 110,000 clones, about four fifths of which are singletons. V is TRBV9 and J is TRBJ2-3; 9 bases fit TRBD1. This clonotype was obtained from a woman aged 55-70 years in good health and CMV-seropositive. The sequenced material came from PBMCs. The CDR3 protein is CASSVGDREGTDTQYF. CDR3 coding DNA: TGTGCCAGCAGCGTAGGGGACAGGGAAGGCACAGATACGCAGTATTTT.